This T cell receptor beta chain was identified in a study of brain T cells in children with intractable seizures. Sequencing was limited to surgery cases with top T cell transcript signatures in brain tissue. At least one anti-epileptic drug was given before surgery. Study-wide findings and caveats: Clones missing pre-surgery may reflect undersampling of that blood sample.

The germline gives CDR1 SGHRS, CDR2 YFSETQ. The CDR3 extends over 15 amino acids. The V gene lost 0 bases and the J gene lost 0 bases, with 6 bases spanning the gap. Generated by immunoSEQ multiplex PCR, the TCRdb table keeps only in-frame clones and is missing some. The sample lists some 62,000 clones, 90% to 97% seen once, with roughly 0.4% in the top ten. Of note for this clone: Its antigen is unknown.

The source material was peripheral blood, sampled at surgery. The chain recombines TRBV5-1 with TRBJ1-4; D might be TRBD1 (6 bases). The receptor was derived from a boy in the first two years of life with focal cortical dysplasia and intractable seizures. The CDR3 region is CASSLEGATNEKLFF. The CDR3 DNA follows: TGCGCCAGCAGCTTGGAGGGGGCAACTAATGAAAAACTGTTTTTT.